This T cell receptor (beta chain) is from a study of regulatory T cells in long-lasting Graves disease. Findings and limits, study-wide: Analysis covered peripheral blood alone, not thyroid tissue. Persistent disease samples used TRBV28, TRBJ1-2 and TRBJ2-5 preferentially. Persistent Graves' patients possessed reduced TCR diversity relative to recently diagnosed ones. New patients shared roughly 980 public clonotypes, fewer than the approximately 2,700 shared by persistent patients.

Details on this clonotype: Its antigen is undetermined.

Indicated time point: persistent/refractory GD, antithyroid drugs over 5 years with positive TRAb. The TCR library was made from RNA extracted from PBMCs. This CDR3 is built from 15 residues. The J segment lost 8 bases and the V segment lost 3 bases, leaving 4 bases of the junction unmatched. Germline CDR1 and CDR2: KGHDR and SFDVKD. Assembly of TCR beta libraries relied on iRepertoire HTBI primers together with Arm-PCR of CDR3 regions. MiXCR, applied by TCRdb to the multiplex PCR reads, yields one record per CDR3 protein. The sample lists 600,000 to 850,000 distinct CDR3 sequences, around 30% occurring once.

The rearrangement joins TRBV24-1 to TRBJ2-1, with TRBD2 matching over 12 bases. Specimen: peripheral blood mononuclear cells (PBMCs), collected when the disease was refractory, from a patient treated with antithyroid drugs. The origin of this receptor is a female donor with Graves disease. This chain's CDR3 is CATSDGGLAGDEQFF. The CDR3 DNA follows: TGTGCCACCAGTGATGGGGGACTAGCGGGCGATGAGCAGTTCTTC.